The source of this T cell receptor (beta chain) is a study of cytomegalovirus exposure and HLA in healthy donors. The V gene lost 5 bases and the J gene lost 5 bases, with 6 bases spanning the gap. The CDR3 has 12 residues. Germline V gene sequence: CDR1 SSHAT, CDR2 FNYEAQ (reference sequence). A multiplex PCR was run with 60 Vbeta primers and 13 Jbeta primers. Using immunoSEQ multiplex PCR, the repertoire was profiled, and TCRdb retains in-frame clones only, with some absent. Among about 140,000 clones, around 75% were seen once, and the ten largest hold 1.2%. Sequencing was done on a sample of PBMCs. The clonotype comes from a female donor in good health and CMV-seronegative. The gene calls are TRBV7-7 and TRBJ2-2; D might be TRBD2 (5 bases). CDR3 sequence: CASSGSTGELFF. CDR3 coding DNA: TGTGCCAGCAGCGGGAGTACCGGGGAGCTGTTTTTT.